The source of this T cell receptor beta chain is a study of Ad26.COV2.S vaccination and SARS-CoV-2 variants (dated by TCRdb to the early 2020s). Regarding the study in general: Vaccine-arm donors came from COV1001, a multicentre, randomized, double-blind, placebo-controlled phase I-IIa trial of Ad26.COV2.S in healthy adults. Ad26.COV2.S was administered intramuscularly at a dose of 5x10^10 or 1x10^11 viral particles, either as one shot or as two shots given 56 days apart. TCRbeta repertoire sequencing was used to assess the specificity and breadth of SARS-CoV-2-reactive T cell receptors after Ad26.COV2.S vaccination. The TCR-sequenced set comprised about 32 samples: about 19 Ad26.COV2.S vaccine recipients, 5 placebo recipients and 8 SARS-CoV-2 convalescent individuals. Trial participants were randomized into five groups of five: low-dose or high-dose Ad26.COV2.S given once or twice, or placebo on both occasions. Investigators remained blinded to trial group allocation during experiments and outcome assessment. Study-level results and caveats: After vaccination, spike-specific CD8+ and CD4+ T cell responses were reported to show substantial breadth. Compared with placebo recipients, Ad26.COV2.S recipients showed higher spike-specific TCR breadth (P = 0.0014). Comparable non-spike TCR breadth was observed between vaccine and placebo recipients, consistent with only spike being contained in the vaccine. The study was not powered to compare responses between vaccine doses or regimens. It was noted by the authors that total T cell responses may have been underestimated by the TCR breadth and depth analyses.

The treatment or condition label for this specimen denotes: 15 to 20 received Ad26.COV2.S at low or high dose, single or two shots; several received placebo; per-sample allocation not given. Repertoires of vaccine and placebo recipients were sequenced from samples taken on day 63 after the first injection. In Cohort 1b, about 25 adults aged 18-55 years were enrolled at a single site in Boston, USA, between 29 July and 7 August 2020. Ad26.COV2.S consisted of a replication-incompetent adenovirus type 26 vector by which a prefusion-stabilized SARS-CoV-2 spike protein from the original Wuhan strain was expressed. The immunoSEQ Assay was the method used to sequence TCRbeta CDR3 regions. After extraction, genomic DNA underwent amplification by bias-controlled multiplex PCR, followed by high-throughput sequencing. The published analysis was carried out like this. To quantify the absolute abundance of each unique TCRbeta CDR3 region, sequences were collapsed and filtered. Usable DNA was measured by amplifying reference genes present in all nucleated cells, and TCRbeta template counts were normalized to that usable DNA to estimate T cell fraction. Repertoire TCRs were annotated as SARS-CoV-2-specific by exact matching of V gene, CDR3 amino acid sequence and J gene to a known reactive TCR set. The reference SARS-CoV-2 TCR set was obtained from MIRA and was filtered for enrichment in COVID-19-positive ImmuneCODE repertoires, whereby public or cross-reactive TCRs were removed. Using the MIRA antigens, annotated TCRs were further analysed by specific ORF or by position within an ORF. Depth was the summed frequency of annotated unique rearrangements, while breadth was defined as annotated unique rearrangements over total unique productive rearrangements. Two-sided Wilcoxon rank-sum tests were applied when comparing TCR breadth between groups. The source is immuneACCESS, and TCRdb retained only in-frame sequences with V and J called. Part of the clones is not carried over; for the studies checked, unresolved V genes explain less than half of this, and the remainder is unexplained. V and J calls plus clone size are reproduced from that table; the DNA served to infer D and trimming. In all, the sample holds 330,000 or so clones, and roughly 90% of those were seen once. The ten largest clones capture about 5.4% of the sample.

CDR1 and CDR2 (SGHRS, YFSETQ) derive from the germline V gene. V is reduced by 0 bases and J by 3 bases, leaving a spacing of 9 bases between them. Counted from cysteine to phenylalanine, this CDR3 has 14 amino acids. This entry keeps only the CDR3 DNA: 42 bases, framed from base 1. There are a few counts of this clone. The antigen it binds to is not known. No much larger clonotype is one base removed from it; base qualities were not supplied. This TCR came from a person aged 18 to 59 who received the Ad26.COV2.S COVID-19 vaccine or a placebo. Sequencing was performed on peripheral blood, taken in a trial of Ad26.COV2.S vaccine versus placebo. The sequence links TRBV5-1 to TRBJ1-2; TRBD1 is a weak D gene call, 5 bases matching. CDR3 reads: CASSLVAGHYGYTF. The bases are TGCGCCAGCAGCTTGGTAGCAGGGCACTATGGCTACACCTTC.